A selection of T cell receptor beta chains follows, all from one sample in a study of shared clonotypes between healthy human individuals. Sequencing was performed with immunoSEQ multiplex PCR; in TCRdb, only in-frame clones are kept and a portion is missing. The sample carries under 550,000 clones, 90% to 96% recorded once. The sample was naive CD4+ T cells sorted from blood. The receptors were sampled from a woman under 40 in good health. Each CDR3 is given with its conserved first and last residue. A D gene is named only where the DNA matches it firmly. The listing skips clone size in some rows; elsewhere it reads once, few, many or a size class.

TRBJ2-1 - - TRBV7-9 TGTGCCAGTGAGGGGGGAGGGCCCTACAATGAGCAGTTCTTC CASEGGGPYNEQFF
TRBJ1-2 - - TRBV19 TGTGCCAGTAGCCCAGGGTGGGGTAACTATGGCTACACCTTC CASSPGWGNYGYTF
TRBJ2-5 - TRBD2 TRBV5-1 TGCGCCAGCAGCTCCGGACTAGCGGGAGGCCAGGGAACTACCGAGACCCAGTACTTC CASSSGLAGGQGTTETQYF
TRBJ2-5 - - TRBV9 TGTGCCAGCAGCTCCCCTCGGGGCGGGTTACAAGAGACCCAGTACTTC CASSSPRGGLQETQYF
TRBJ2-1 once - TRBV18 TGTGCCAGCTCACCCGGACAAATTCGACATGAGCAGTTCTTC CASSPGQIRHEQFF
TRBJ2-7 - - TRBV5-1 TGCGCCAGCAGCCCAGGGGACCCGAGGGCCTACGAGCAGTACTTC CASSPGDPRAYEQYF
TRBJ2-3 - TRBD2 TRBV2 TGTGCCAGCAGTGAGGGGGCTAGCGGGACAGATACGCAGTATTTT CASSEGASGTDTQYF
TRBJ2-5 - - TRBV5-1 TGCGCCAGCAGCCTCTCGGAGACCCAGTACTTC CASSLSETQYF
TRBJ1-2 - - TRBV10-1 TGCGCCAGCAGTGATGACGGGTACTATGGCTACACCTTC CASSDDGYYGYTF
TRBJ2-3 once - TRBV21-1 TGTGCCAGCAGCAAAGCGGGCACAGATACGCAGTATTTT CASSKAGTDTQYF
TRBJ1-3 once - TRBV7-2 TGTGCCAGCAGCCGATGGGGGGGCACTGGAAACACCATATATTTT CASSRWGGTGNTIYF
TRBJ1-1 - - TRBV19 TGTGCCAGTGCAATCGATCGAACCACTGAAGCTTTCTTT CASAIDRTTEAFF
TRBJ2-7 - - TRBV27 TGTGCCAGCAACGGAGCAGGGGCGGACGAGCAGTACTTC CASNGAGADEQYF
TRBJ1-5 - TRBD1 TRBV19 TGTGCCAGTAGTATGATAGCAGGGGGCGAGTATCAGCCCCAGCATTTT CASSMIAGGEYQPQHF
TRBJ2-2 - - TRBV10-1 TGCGCCAGCAGCCATGGACACCCTAACACCGGGGAGCTGTTTTTT CASSHGHPNTGELFF
TRBJ2-3 - - TRBV11-2 TGTGCCAGCAGCTTAGTAGGTAGATCCACAGATACGCAGTATTTT CASSLVGRSTDTQYF
TRBJ2-3 - TRBD2 TRBV13 TGTGCCAGCAGCCTTTCGGGACTAGGAGCAGATACGCAGTATTTT CASSLSGLGADTQYF
TRBJ2-7 - TRBD2 TRBV7-9 TGTGCCAGCAGCGCGCTGGCTAGCGGGAGTATTCCACGCGAGCAGTACTTC CASSALASGSIPREQYF
TRBJ2-6 - - TRBV15 TGTGCCACCAGCAAATCGAGGTTAGGTAGCTCTGGGGCCAACGTCCTGACTTTC CATSKSRLGSSGANVLTF
TRBJ1-5 - - TRBV12-5 TGTGCTAGTGGTTTCTGGAGTAACCATCAGCCCCAGCATTTT CASGFWSNHQPQHF
TRBJ1-1 - - TRBV6-5 TGTGCCAGCAGTTACGAAGGGGGACGTGCGTCTGCGGAAGCTTTCTTT CASSYEGGRASAEAFF
TRBJ2-2 - - TRBV27 TGTGCCAGCAGTTTATTGGGAGCGAACACCGGGGAGCTGTTTTTT CASSLLGANTGELFF
TRBJ1-1 - TRBD1 TRBV5-1 TGCGCCAGCAGCTCTGGACAGGCCATGAACACTGAAGCTTTCTTT CASSSGQAMNTEAFF
TRBJ2-5 - - TRBV19 TGTGCCAGTAGTATTTTAGGGGCCCGGGAGACCCAGTACTTC CASSILGARETQYF
TRBJ2-1 - TRBD2 TRBV28 TGTGCCAGCAGTGCCGGACTAGCGGGAGGTTTGGAACAGTTCTTC CASSAGLAGGLEQFF
TRBJ2-1 - - TRBV14 TGTGCCAGCAGCCCCACTTCTTACAATGAGCAGTTCTTC CASSPTSYNEQFF
TRBJ2-5 - - TRBV2 TGTGCTTCACGGAGGGGGAGTGAAGAGACCCAGTACTTC CASRRGSEETQYF
TRBJ2-3 - - TRBV18 TGTGCCAGCTCACCTTTCTCACGCACAGATACGCAGTATTTT CASSPFSRTDTQYF
TRBJ2-7 - - TRBV6-6 - CASSTSGTSSYEQYF
TRBJ2-1 - - TRBV19 TGTGCCAGTAGTATCGGACCCGCTGCGGAGCAGTTCTTC CASSIGPAAEQFF
TRBJ2-3 - - TRBV11-3 TGTGCCAGCAGCTTAGGAAGTACGTCCACAGATACGCAGTATTTT CASSLGSTSTDTQYF
TRBJ2-1 - TRBD2 TRBV11-1 TGTGCCAGCAGCTTGACTAGCGGGAGATCCAATGAGCAGTTCTTC CASSLTSGRSNEQFF
TRBJ2-1 - - TRBV27 TGTGCCAGCAGTTTAGATCACAATGAGCAGTTCTTC CASSLDHNEQFF